This is a list of T cell receptor beta chains from one sample in a study of T cell responses to AZD1222 COVID-19 vaccine. The data were produced by immunoSEQ multiplex PCR, yet TCRdb's version contains in-frame clones alone and is incomplete. The table records 160,000 or so clones, 90% of them present only once. This specimen was peripheral blood, taken 28 days after the second dose of the MenACWY control vaccine. Every receptor here comes from an adult who received the MenACWY meningococcal vaccine as a control. Each CDR3 is given with its conserved first and last residue. A D gene is named only where the DNA matches it firmly. Not every row has a clone size; where given, it reads once, few, many or a size class.

>TRBV5-1|TRBJ1-1|NA|NA
CASRSGHEAFF
TGCGCCAGCCGAAGTGGTCACGAAGCTTTCTTT
>TRBV7-9|TRBJ2-7|NA|NA
CASSLELRYEQYF
TGTGCCAGCAGCTTAGAATTGAGATACGAGCAGTACTTC
>TRBV19|TRBJ1-4|NA|NA
CASSDKRGGNEKLFF
TGTGCCAGTAGCGACAAGAGGGGAGGTAATGAAAAACTGTTTTTT
>TRBV7-8|TRBJ1-6|NA|NA
CASSRLPLNSPLHF
TGTGCCAGCAGTCGATTGCCCCTAAATTCACCCCTCCACTTT
>TRBV7-9|TRBJ2-7|NA|NA
CASSFTGRDYEQYF
TGTGCCAGCAGCTTTACAGGGAGAGACTACGAGCAGTACTTC
>TRBV29-1|TRBJ1-6|TRBD1|NA
CSVEPTGGNSPLHF
TGCAGCGTTGAACCGACAGGGGGGAACTCACCCCTCCACTTT
>TRBV9|TRBJ1-5|NA|NA
CASSVGHYSNQPQHF
TGTGCCAGCAGCGTTGGCCACTATAGCAATCAGCCCCAGCATTTT
>TRBV3-1/TRBV3-2|TRBJ1-1|NA|NA
CASSLTLNTEAFF
TGTGCCAGCAGCTTAACATTGAACACTGAAGCTTTCTTT
>TRBV28|TRBJ1-5|TRBD1|NA
CASRTGLSNQPQHF
TGTGCCAGCAGGACAGGGCTGAGCAATCAGCCCCAGCATTTT
>TRBV4-3|TRBJ1-2|NA|NA
CASSYSILLGGYTF
TGCGCCAGCAGCTACTCGATCCTCCTAGGGGGCTACACCTTC
>TRBV6-5|TRBJ2-5|NA|NA
CASSYVGGGQETQYF
TGTGCCAGCAGTTATGTGGGAGGGGGTCAAGAGACCCAGTACTTC
>TRBV2|TRBJ2-6|NA|NA
CASIQETAGANVLTF
TGTGCCAGCATCCAAGAGACAGCTGGGGCCAACGTCCTGACTTTC
>TRBV7-9|TRBJ2-5|NA|NA
CASSLGARSGGQETQYF
TGTGCCAGCAGCTTAGGCGCTCGAAGCGGCGGCCAAGAGACCCAGTACTTC
>TRBV10-3|TRBJ2-7|NA|NA
CAISWEHTTYEQYF
TGTGCCATCAGCTGGGAGCACACAACCTACGAGCAGTACTTC
>TRBV6-5|TRBJ2-7|TRBD2|NA
CASSSTSGLYEQYF
TGTGCCAGCAGTTCGACTAGCGGATTATACGAGCAGTACTTC
>TRBV28|TRBJ2-7|TRBD1|NA
CASRWTGGRYEQYF
TGTGCCAGCAGGTGGACAGGGGGGAGGTACGAGCAGTACTTC
>TRBV28|TRBJ2-1|NA|NA
CASTLNFGWQFF
TGTGCCAGCACACTAAATTTCGGCTGGCAGTTCTTC
>TRBV30|TRBJ1-2|NA|NA
CASRLDGYTF
TGTGCCTCGCGTTTAGATGGCTACACCTTC
>TRBV28|TRBJ2-5|NA|NA
CASSSILYRGGQETQYF
TGTGCCAGCAGTTCAATATTATACAGGGGGGGGCAAGAGACCCAGTACTTC
>TRBV6-5|TRBJ2-5|NA|NA
CASSYSIRTPQETQYF
TGTGCCAGCAGTTACTCGATAAGGACCCCCCAAGAGACCCAGTACTTC
>TRBV7-9|TRBJ2-5|NA|NA
CASSLVTAQETQYF
TGTGCCAGCAGCTTAGTCACGGCCCAAGAGACCCAGTACTTC
>TRBV6-2/TRBV6-3|TRBJ2-7|NA|NA
CASSKGQSYEQYF
TGTGCCAGCAGTAAGGGGCAATCCTACGAGCAGTACTTC
>TRBV27|TRBJ1-2|NA|NA
CASGEVLGYGYTF
TGTGCCAGCGGGGAGGTTTTAGGCTATGGCTACACCTTC
>TRBV7-2|TRBJ1-6|NA|few
CASSLAEAGGAAGGSPLHF
TGTGCCAGCAGCTTAGCAGAAGCGGGGGGCGCGGCTGGGGGGTCACCCCTCCACTTT
>TRBV9|TRBJ1-5|NA|NA
CASSGGGGERPQHF
TGTGCCAGCAGCGGGGGGGGAGGAGAACGGCCCCAGCATTTT
>TRBV12-3/TRBV12-4|TRBJ1-3|NA|once
CASTARRGNTIYF
TGTGCCAGCACCGCCCGCCGGGGAAACACCATATATTTT
>TRBV6-5|TRBJ2-7|NA|once
CASSYAGSYEQYF
TGTGCCAGCAGTTACGCGGGCTCCTACGAGCAGTACTTC
>TRBV9|TRBJ2-5|NA|NA
CASSAQLSQETQYF
TGTGCCAGCAGCGCCCAGCTATCTCAAGAGACCCAGTACTTC
>TRBV7-2|TRBJ2-5|NA|NA
CASSRGPGETQYF
TGTGCCAGCAGCCGGGGGCCGGGGGAGACCCAGTACTTC
>TRBV19|TRBJ2-7|NA|once
CASSIGATTYEQYF
TGTGCCAGTAGTATAGGTGCCACCACCTACGAGCAGTACTTC
>TRBV3-1/TRBV3-2|TRBJ1-1|NA|NA
CASSFLAGGTEAFF
TGTGCCAGCAGCTTTTTGGCGGGAGGGACTGAAGCTTTCTTT
>TRBV2|TRBJ2-7|TRBD1|NA
CASSSDREHEQYF
TGTGCCAGCAGTTCTGACAGGGAACACGAGCAGTACTTC
>TRBV7-9|TRBJ1-1|NA|NA
CASFGDTEAFF
TGTGCCAGCTTCGGGGACACTGAAGCTTTCTTT
>TRBV6-6|TRBJ1-5|NA|few
CASSFEGTLNQPQHF
TGTGCCAGCAGTTTCGAGGGGACCTTAAATCAGCCCCAGCATTTT
>TRBV6-2/TRBV6-3|TRBJ2-5|NA|NA
CASSYAVAAQETQYF
TGTGCCAGCAGTTACGCCGTTGCAGCTCAAGAGACCCAGTACTTC
>TRBV19|TRBJ2-1|TRBD2|NA
CAARGRLAADNNEQFF
TGTGCCGCCAGAGGCCGACTAGCGGCGGACAACAATGAGCAGTTCTTC
>TRBV20-1|TRBJ2-1|NA|NA
CSASQPLDNEQFF
TGCAGTGCTAGTCAGCCTTTGGACAATGAGCAGTTCTTC
>TRBV6-5|TRBJ2-7|NA|NA
CASPTLGRPYEQYF
TGTGCCAGCCCGACTCTGGGGCGCCCCTACGAGCAGTACTTC
>TRBV7-9|TRBJ1-4|NA|NA
CASCIQATNEKLFF
TGTGCCAGCTGCATACAGGCAACTAATGAAAAACTGTTTTTT
>TRBV30|TRBJ1-6|NA|NA
CAGSGGSGSPLHF
TGTGCCGGGAGCGGAGGCAGTGGCTCACCCCTCCACTTT
>TRBV12-3/TRBV12-4|TRBJ2-7|NA|NA
CASRDRSSYEQYF
TGTGCCAGCAGAGACAGGAGCTCCTACGAGCAGTACTTC
>TRBV19|TRBJ1-5|NA|NA
CASSIEGDQPQHF
TGTGCCAGTAGTATAGAGGGGGATCAGCCCCAGCATTTT
>TRBV7-2|TRBJ2-7|TRBD1|NA
CASSSTGTGYEQYF
TGTGCCAGCAGCTCTACCGGGACAGGCTACGAGCAGTACTTC
>TRBV11-2|TRBJ1-1|TRBD1|few
CASRRTGRPEAFF
TGTGCCAGCAGAAGGACAGGTCGGCCTGAAGCTTTCTTT
>TRBV28|TRBJ1-4|NA|NA
CASSLDVEMRTTEKLFF
TGTGCCAGCAGTTTAGATGTGGAAATGAGGACAACTGAAAAACTGTTTTTT
>TRBV5-5|TRBJ1-4|TRBD1|few
CASSLYFQGTDNEKLFF
TGTGCCAGCAGCTTGTACTTTCAGGGGACAGATAATGAAAAACTGTTTTTT
>TRBV5-1|TRBJ2-3|TRBD1|NA
CASSSGQGNADTQYF
TGCGCCAGCAGCTCGGGACAGGGGAACGCAGATACGCAGTATTTT
>TRBV11-2|TRBJ2-1|NA|NA
CASSPARGRVTIEQFF
TGTGCCAGCAGCCCAGCACGGGGCAGGGTGACTATTGAGCAGTTCTTC
>TRBV10-3|TRBJ2-7|NA|NA
CAISPTGHYEQYF
TGTGCCATCAGCCCTACAGGGCATTACGAGCAGTACTTC
>TRBV6-5|TRBJ1-2|NA|NA
CASSYHPGIANYGYTF
TGTGCCAGCAGTTACCACCCCGGGATCGCTAACTATGGCTACACCTTC